Listed below are T cell receptor beta chains from one sample, sequenced in a study of T cell repertoires in cytomegalovirus infection. Their cognate antigens are unknown. In TCRdb, the reads were re-called with MiXCR into one record per CDR3 protein. The table includes over 120,000 distinct CDR3 sequences, roughly a third detected once. This material consisted of CD8+ T cells from cultured PBMCs, taken from culture after CMV antigen stimulation. These receptors were collected from a human donor in good health (CMV status not recorded). Some clones in this sample may be carry-over from other donors' samples. Each CDR3 is given without its conserved first and last residue. The order of the fields is V gene, J gene, CDR3 protein.

>TRBV20-1|TRBJ2-1
SASASGGSYNEQF
>TRBV6-1|TRBJ2-1
ASSEWSSYNEQF
>TRBV7-8|TRBJ2-1
ASSLETLQGDEQF
>TRBV7-9|TRBJ2-7
ASREEPGEEQY
>TRBV19|TRBJ1-5
ASSIALGGIQPQH
>TRBV5-6|TRBJ2-1
ASSFGLSGQSYNEQF
>TRBV6-5|TRBJ2-3
ASSPGQGWDTQY
>TRBV20-1|TRBJ2-3
SALPGSGGSTDTQY
>TRBV7-9|TRBJ2-7
ASSLWGQPEQY
>TRBV28|TRBJ2-7
ASSLKIGEVSHYEQY
>TRBV12-3/TRBV12-4|TRBJ2-2
ASSLSPLGTGELF
>TRBV5-1|TRBJ1-6
ASSVTGLSSPLH
>TRBV7-6|TRBJ2-1
ASSPAGASYNEQF
>TRBV14|TRBJ2-7
ASSQEWRSYEQY
>TRBV27|TRBJ2-3
ASSSVTTDTQY
>TRBV23-1|TRBJ2-6
ASSQSASGGAPSGANVLT
>TRBV7-6|TRBJ2-2
ASSRGPGTGELF
>TRBV19|TRBJ1-2
ASSMDSPNYGYT
>TRBV4-1|TRBJ2-7
ASSHGGSYEQY
>TRBV2|TRBJ2-1
ASSDFGGNEQF
>TRBV7-9|TRBJ1-5
ASSLVGDRNQPQH
>TRBV27|TRBJ2-3
ASSPARGGRSDTQY
>TRBV29-1|TRBJ2-1
SVETGTGNEQF
>TRBV12-3/TRBV12-4|TRBJ2-1
ASSLTGRLGEQF
>TRBV5-4|TRBJ1-1
ASSSDSVNTEAF
>TRBV7-2|TRBJ1-1
ASSLEAEAF
>TRBV4-1|TRBJ1-2
ASSRLDRADGYT
>TRBV12-3/TRBV12-4|TRBJ2-5
ASSSFGGGIETQY
>TRBV2|TRBJ1-5
ATDTNSNQPQH
>TRBV24-1|TRBJ2-2
ATAHYGAGELF
>TRBV29-1|TRBJ2-1
SVEGTSSYNEQF
>TRBV12-3/TRBV12-4|TRBJ2-2
ASSWFSAGELF
>TRBV4-1|TRBJ2-7
ASSLGPNYEQY
>TRBV6-8|TRBJ2-2
ASSYSKVGELF
>TRBV7-9|TRBJ1-4
ASSPPTGDVMYEKLF
>TRBV9|TRBJ2-1
ASSADQNNEQF
>TRBV6-5|TRBJ2-7
ASSTGTSVEQY
>TRBV6-6|TRBJ1-2
ASSHAPGQLIYGYT
>TRBV11-3|TRBJ2-3
ASSLQSSGLDTQY
>TRBV6-5|TRBJ1-1
ASSYEQGAMNTEAF
>TRBV6-6|TRBJ1-5
ASSYSETGVAQPQH
>TRBV19|TRBJ1-5
ASRLGQGSYNQPQH
>TRBV7-8|TRBJ1-4
ASSPKPPTATWTNEKLF
>TRBV6-2/TRBV6-3|TRBJ1-1
ASIHREETNTEAF
>TRBV27|TRBJ1-1
ASSLGMVGDTEAF
>TRBV18|TRBJ2-1
ASSPPHNEQF
>TRBV6-1|TRBJ1-2
ASSELGPNYGYT
>TRBV12-3/TRBV12-4|TRBJ2-5
ASTPGGGGTQY
>TRBV6-5|TRBJ1-1
ASGGQLNTEAF
>TRBV7-8|TRBJ2-5
ASSLPSLAGQGAETQY